These 16 T cell receptor beta chains came from one sample sequenced in a study of T cells in Graves' hyperthyroidism and ophthalmopathy. Amplification of TCR beta CDR3 regions used RNA as the template. First-round RT-PCR of the TCR CDR3 relied on the HTBI primer set. TCRdb ran MiXCR on the multiplex PCR reads and lists one entry per CDR3 protein. The table records some 350,000 distinct CDR3 sequences, roughly 19% of them present only once. Sequenced: blood. These receptors all come from a woman aged 18-29 years with Graves' hyperthyroidism.

This clonotype was detected many times. V is TRBV28 and J is TRBJ2-7, with no clear D. Germline V gene sequence: CDR1 MDHEN, CDR2 SYDVKM. V was cut by 1 base and J by 3 bases, with 13 bases left in between. The CDR3 has 15 amino acids. The CDR3 DNA reads TGTGCCAGCAGTTTATCTCTCCAATCCGTCTACGAGCAGTACTTC. The encoded protein is CASSLSLQSVYEQYF. Variable domain in full (rest from reference TRBV28 and TRBJ2-7): DVKVTQSSRYLVKRTGEKVFLECVQDMDHENMFWYRQDPGLGLRLIYFSYDVKMKEKGDIPEGYSVSREKKERFSLILESASTNQTSMYLCASSLSLQSVYEQYFGPGTRLTVT.

This chain joins TRBV7-3 and TRBJ2-7; TRBD2 matches at 7 bases. With 3 bases clipped from V and 4 bases from J, the junction kept 9 bases outside the gene matches. Germline-derived CDR1 and CDR2 are SGHTA and FQGTGA. The CDR3 is 15 amino acids. Written as DNA, the CDR3 is TGTGCCAGCAGCTTTGGCGGGACTAAAAATTACGAGCAGTACTTC. Translated: CASSFGGTKNYEQYF. Together with reference TRBV7-3 and TRBJ2-7, the CDR3 gives the full variable domain: GAGVSQTPSNKVTEKGKYVELRCDPISGHTALYWYRQSLGQGPEFLIYFQGTGAADDSGLPNDRFFAVRPEGSVSTLKIQRTERGDSAVYLCASSFGGTKNYEQYFGPGTRLTVT.

This clonotype turned up a few times. This chain uses TRBV19 with TRBJ1-6, with a tentative D call TRBD1 (6 bases). This CDR3 spans 15 amino acids. CDR1 is LNHDA, CDR2 SQIVND, per germline (reference sequence). V was pared by 2 bases and J by 8 bases, with 13 bases between. The CDR3 spells CASSINNRVDSPLHF. DNA of the CDR3: TGTGCCAGTAGTATAAATAACAGGGTGGATTCACCCCTCCACTTT. Full variable domain (missing parts from reference TRBV19 and TRBJ1-6): DGGITQSPKYLFRKEGQNVTLSCEQNLNHDAMYWYRQDPGQGLRLIYYSQIVNDFQKGDIAEGYSVSREKKESFPLTVTSAQKNPTAFYLCASSINNRVDSPLHFGNGTRLTVT.

J is TRBJ1-3 and V is TRBV10-3; D remains unclear. Per germline, CDR1 ENHRY and CDR2 SYGVKD. V lost 0 bases and J 7 bases, leaving 13 bases between the germline ends. The CDR3 sequence is 15 residues long. In DNA, the CDR3 is TGTGCCATCAGTGAGTCGAGTGTCCTGGGGAACACCATATATTTT. It codes for CAISESSVLGNTIYF.

In this sample, this clonotype turned up many times. The chain employs TRBV19 and TRBJ1-1, with D possibly being TRBD1 (6 bases). Trimming cost V 3 bases and J 4 bases, with 12 bases left between them. CDR1 and CDR2 from the germline V gene are LNHDA and SQIVND (reference sequence). This CDR3 spans 14 amino acids. The CDR3 region has the DNA TGTGCCAGTAGTATCAGGGGCTTGGGCACTGAAGCTTTCTTT. Its translation: CASSIRGLGTEAFF.

This clonotype was seen many times. V gene TRBV6-5 combines with J gene TRBJ2-7; D ambiguous. Trimming cost V 10 bases and J 3 bases, with 16 bases left between them. CDR3 size: 13 residues. The germline V gene has CDR1 MNHEY and CDR2 SVGAGI. CDR3 protein: CATQVAAIYEQYF. CDR3 coding DNA: TGTGCCACCCAGGTGGCAGCTATCTACGAGCAGTACTTC.

CDR3 protein: CASSLGWRNTGELFF. DNA for the CDR3: TGTGCCAGCAGCTTAGGATGGAGAAACACCGGGGAGCTGTTTTTT. The V gene is TRBV13, the J gene TRBJ2-2, with D uncertain. The V gene's germline CDR1 is PRHDT and CDR2 FYEKMQ (reference sequence). The V end lost 0 bases, the J end lost 2 bases, and 7 bases lay between the germline ends. There are 15 residues in the CDR3. The whole variable domain, remainder taken from reference TRBV13 and TRBJ2-2, is AAGVIQSPRHLIKEKRETATLKCYPIPRHDTVYWYQQGPGQDPQFLISFYEKMQSDKGSIPDRFSAQQFSDYHSELNMSSLELGDSALYFCASSLGWRNTGELFFGEGSRLTVL.

Concerning this clonotype: A much larger clone lies a single base off, so this may be a read error. Since the CDR3 does not end with the conserved phenylalanine or tryptophan, this likely comes from a read error. The CDR3 bases are TGTGCCAGCAGCCCGACAGGGCTTCGTTATGGCTACACCTAC. Translating it yields CASSPTGLRYGYTY. The rearrangement links TRBV11-2 to TRBJ1-2; 7 bases line up with TRBD1. The CDR3 consists of 14 residues. Germline CDR1 and CDR2: SGHAT and FQNNGV. Trimming removed 5 bases from V and 5 bases from J; junction bases left unmatched: 8.

The sample holds a few counts of this clonotype. This rearrangement joins TRBV5-1 to TRBJ1-1; 8 bases fit TRBD1. The CDR3 contains 12 residues. Losses at the gene ends were 4 bases for V and 7 bases for J; bases not matched to a gene: 3. Germline V CDR1 and CDR2: SGHRS, YFSETQ. The CDR3 region has the DNA TGCGCCAGCAGCACCGGACAGGGTGAAGCTTTCTTT. This encodes CASSTGQGEAFF.

This clonotype was observed at least ten times. The rearrangement joins TRBV6-1 to TRBJ1-1; TRBD1 might be the D (6 bases). The CDR3 totals 13 residues. Trimming took 7 bases from V and 0 from J, leaving 9 bases between them. From germline, CDR1 is MNHNS and CDR2 SASEGT. This CDR3 is CASKGGMNTEAFF. The CDR3 DNA is TGTGCCAGCAAAGGGGGAATGAACACTGAAGCTTTCTTT.

The sample holds a few counts of this clonotype. The CDR3: CASSLFRNSPLHF. In DNA, the CDR3 is TGTGCCAGCAGTTTATTTCGGAATTCACCCCTCCACTTT. The chain uses TRBV27 and TRBJ1-6; no clear D. Deletions cut 1 base from V and 7 bases from J, with 5 bases between. The CDR3 totals 13 residues. In germline, CDR1 is MNHEY, CDR2 SMNVEV (reference sequence).

This clonotype occurred many times. J is TRBJ2-1 and V is TRBV15; 8 positions agree with TRBD2. V trimming: 5 bases; J trimming: 5 bases; junction bases outside the gene matches: 8. Per germline, CDR1 LNHNV and CDR2 YYDKDF (reference sequence). The CDR3 contains 15 residues. CDR3 sequence: CATSPLPGGDNEQFF. CDR3 nucleotides: TGTGCCACCAGCCCTCTTCCCGGGGGGGACAATGAGCAGTTCTTC. The full variable domain, its missing parts supplied by reference TRBV15 and TRBJ2-1, is DAMVIQNPRYQVTQFGKPVTLSCSQTLNHNVMYWYQQKSSQAPKLLFHYYDKDFNNEADTPDNFQSRRPNTSFCFLDIRSPGLGDTAMYLCATSPLPGGDNEQFFGPGTRLTVL.

The chain combines TRBV5-1 with TRBJ1-3, with a tentative D call TRBD1 (5 bases). CDR1 and CDR2 (germline): SGHRS, YFSETQ. The germline V and J ends were trimmed by 3 bases and 5 bases, with 9 bases remaining between them. This CDR3 has 13 residues. CDR3 sequence (DNA): TGCGCCAGCAGCTCGGACATCCGAAACACCATATATTTT. Protein product: CASSSDIRNTIYF. The whole variable domain, filled in from reference TRBV5-1 and TRBJ1-3, reads KAGVTQTPRYLIKTRGQQVTLSCSPISGHRSVSWYQQTPGQGLQFLFEYFSETQRNKGNFPGRFSGRQFSNSRSEMNVSTLELGDSALYLCASSSDIRNTIYFGEGSWLTVV.

The sample holds many counts of this clonotype. The chain uses TRBV5-1 and TRBJ2-6; D call uncertain. V lost 1 base, J lost 2 bases, and 7 bases lay in between. The CDR3 consists of 15 residues. From germline, CDR1 is SGHRS and CDR2 YFSETQ. The CDR3 is CASSLLTAGANVLTF. CDR3 nucleotides: TGCGCCAGCAGCTTGTTAACAGCTGGGGCCAACGTCCTGACTTTC.

This clonotype was recorded at least ten times. V is TRBV20-1 and J is TRBJ1-2, with 8 bases fitting TRBD1. V was clipped by 5 bases and J by 8 bases; unmatched bases: 7. Germline assignment: CDR1 DFQATT and CDR2 SNEGSKA (reference sequence). The CDR3 has 12 amino acids. CDR3 amino acids: CSAPGQGRGYTF. The CDR3 nucleotides read TGCAGTGCTCCAGGACAGGGTAGAGGCTACACCTTC.

This clonotype has a handful of counts. The J gene is TRBJ1-5, the V gene TRBV19; D is possibly TRBD1 (5 bases). From germline, CDR1 is LNHDA and CDR2 SQIVND (reference sequence). The CDR3 totals 15 residues. The V gene lost 5 bases and the J gene lost 3 bases, with 14 bases spanning the gap. The chain's CDR3 is CASSPPGTYNQPQHF. The CDR3, as DNA: TGTGCCAGTAGTCCCCCAGGGACCTACAATCAGCCCCAGCATTTT.